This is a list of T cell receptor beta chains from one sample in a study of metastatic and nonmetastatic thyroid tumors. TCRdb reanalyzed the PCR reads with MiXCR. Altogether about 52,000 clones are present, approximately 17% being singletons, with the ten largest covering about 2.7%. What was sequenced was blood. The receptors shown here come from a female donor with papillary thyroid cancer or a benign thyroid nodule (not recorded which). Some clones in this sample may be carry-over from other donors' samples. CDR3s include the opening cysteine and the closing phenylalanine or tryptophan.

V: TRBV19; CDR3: CASSFNPEQGADGYTF
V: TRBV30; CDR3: CAWNFMHEYNEQFF
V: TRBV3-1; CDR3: CASSQGRDGEAFF
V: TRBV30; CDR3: CAWNGGGVEAFF
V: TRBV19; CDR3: CASSIGGLGYNEQFF
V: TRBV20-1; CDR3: CSAASLEQYF
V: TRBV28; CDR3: CASILSPGTVPNTEAFF
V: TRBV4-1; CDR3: CASSDHNVPNRGYTF
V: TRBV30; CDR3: CAWSGWESGNTIYF
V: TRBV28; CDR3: CASLKRGTGELFF